The T cell receptor beta chain described here comes from a study of T-cell memory formation after mild COVID-19. Study outcomes and limitations: A second wave expanding day 15 to 37 was CD4+-biased; contracting clones were balanced.

The CDR3 is made up of 15 amino acids. V was pared by 6 bases and J by 1 base, with 6 bases of the junction left unmatched. Germline lookup yields CDR1 ENHRY and CDR2 SYGVKD. In TCRdb, the 5' RACE reads were re-called with MiXCR into one record per CDR3 protein. The data contain about 270,000 distinct CDR3 sequences, 15% of them seen just once; the ten biggest clones take up around 2.2%. For this clonotype: The target antigen is unknown.

The clonotype originates from an adult woman who had mild COVID-19 (a few samples of this study predate the infection). Cell type and time point are not known. The sample comprised PBMCs or a T cell subset sorted from them (not recorded which). The chain has TRBV10-3 and TRBJ2-7; 10 nucleotides match TRBD2. CDR3 DNA: TGTGCCATCAGACAGAGCGGGGGGGATTCCTACGAGCAGTACTTC. The encoded protein is CAIRQSGGDSYEQYF.